This passage covers 18 T cell receptor beta chains from one sample sequenced in a study of response to subunit inactivated influenza vaccine (dated by TCRdb to about 2018). Library preparation was by RT-PCR. Instrument used: Illumina HiSeq 2500. TCRdb reprocessing: public reads trimmed at Q25 with fastp, clones called with MiXCR, in-frame beta chains kept. Entries are consolidated by CDR3 protein sequence, retaining the most common genes and DNA. Recorded for this sample are 650,000 to 700,000 distinct CDR3 sequences; approximately 15% of them occurred a single time. Roughly 11% of the sample is held by the ten biggest clonotypes. Source: PBMCs from blood, taken roughly 12 days after vaccination. All receptors come from a man in his fifties or sixties who received an inactivated influenza vaccine. Donor details come from another sample of the same person, matched by shared clones.

This clonotype was recorded only once. The V gene is TRBV20-1, the J gene TRBJ2-1; D tentatively reads TRBD1 or TRBD2 (6 bases each). The germline V gene encodes CDR1 DFQATT and CDR2 SNEGSKA (reference sequence). The V and J ends lost 1 base and 10 bases respectively, with 11 bases between them. The CDR3 sequence is 12 residues long. The chain's CDR3 is CSARVGAGEQFF. The CDR3 DNA is TGCAGTGCTAGAGTGGGGGCGGGGGAGCAGTTCTTC.

This clonotype occurred a few times. The chain employs TRBV12-3 or TRBV12-4 and TRBJ1-2; 7 positions agree with TRBD1. The trim removed 6 bases at V and 1 base at J, leaving 5 bases unmatched. This CDR3 is built from 14 residues. The CDR3: CASRADRSNYGYTF. The CDR3, as DNA: TGTGCCAGCAGGGCGGACAGGAGTAACTATGGCTACACCTTC.

The chain uses TRBV5-1 and TRBJ1-2; D is perhaps TRBD1 (5 bases). Trimming shortened V by 4 bases and J by 6 bases, and 25 bases separated the two germline ends. CDR3 length equals 17 residues. Germline loops: CDR1 SGHRS, CDR2 YFSETQ. The CDR3 loop is CASSRRQGPPSDHGYTF. In nucleotides, the CDR3 is TGCGCCAGCAGCCGGCGGCAGGGACCCCCGAGTGATCATGGCTACACCTTC.

This clonotype has only a few counts. The chain has TRBV5-1 and TRBJ2-1; D might be TRBD2 (6 bases). V was trimmed by 0 bases and J by 0 bases, leaving 13 bases between them. The CDR3 has 17 amino acids. The germline gives CDR1 SGHRS, CDR2 YFSETQ. Here the CDR3 DNA reads TGCGCCAGCAGCTTGGATCCCACTAGCAACTCCTACAATGAGCAGTTCTTC. It encodes CASSLDPTSNSYNEQFF.

This clonotype has just a few counts. The chain joins TRBV5-1 to TRBJ2-6, with TRBD2 as a possible D gene (6 bases). The CDR3 is 19 residues long. Deletions cut 1 base from V and 0 bases from J, with 17 bases between. The germline V gene has CDR1 SGHRS and CDR2 YFSETQ. CDR3 loop: CASSLWGTPMSSGANVLTF. CDR3 DNA: TGCGCCAGCAGCTTGTGGGGGACTCCGATGAGCTCTGGGGCCAACGTCCTGACTTTC. Using reference TRBV5-1 and TRBJ2-6 for the parts outside the CDR3, the full variable domain is KAGVTQTPRYLIKTRGQQVTLSCSPISGHRSVSWYQQTPGQGLQFLFEYFSETQRNKGNFPGRFSGRQFSNSRSEMNVSTLELGDSALYLCASSLWGTPMSSGANVLTFGAGSRLTVL.

The chain combines TRBV7-9 with TRBJ1-4, with TRBD1 identical over 9 bases. The CDR3 consists of 15 residues. V shed 5 bases and J 7 bases; nucleotides not matched to a gene: 8. Looked up from germline, CDR1 is SEHNR and CDR2 is FQNEAQ (reference sequence). The CDR3 sequence is CASSTHRGRGEKLFF. CDR3 in DNA: TGTGCCAGCAGCACCCACAGGGGGCGCGGTGAAAAACTGTTTTTT.

This clonotype has only a few counts. The chain carries TRBV7-9 and TRBJ2-1; D is ambiguous. The V end was cut by 1 base, the J end by 8 bases, with 0 bases between. This CDR3 is built from 10 residues. Germline CDR1 and CDR2: SEHNR and FQNEAQ (reference sequence). CDR3 loop: CASSLDEQFF. The CDR3 region has the DNA TGTGCCAGCAGCTTAGATGAGCAGTTCTTC.

This clonotype was detected only a few times. J is TRBJ2-3 and V is TRBV12-3 or TRBV12-4, with TRBD2 matching over 11 bases. V lost 1 base and J lost 6; bases outside the gene matches: 6. The CDR3 is 16 residues long. CDR3 coding DNA: TGTGCCAGCAGTTTAGTGCTAGCGGGAGGACTTGATACGCAGTATTTT. It specifies CASSLVLAGGLDTQYF.

The rearrangement links TRBV7-9 to TRBJ2-2; D ambiguous. Deletions cut 5 bases from V and 3 bases from J, with 10 bases between. Germline CDR1 and CDR2: SEHNR and FQNEAQ (reference sequence). The CDR3 covers 14 residues. In DNA form, the CDR3 reads TGTGCCAGCAGCGGGCGGCGGTACACCGGGGAGCTGTTTTTT. Its protein is CASSGRRYTGELFF.

This clonotype was observed many times. The J gene is TRBJ1-2, the V gene TRBV29-1, with 10 bases that match TRBD1. V was clipped by 4 bases and J by 3 bases; unmatched bases: 11. Germline loops: CDR1 SQVTM, CDR2 ANQGSEA. The CDR3 runs 16 residues. The CDR3 sequence is CSVARRPDRGYYGYTF. The CDR3 coding sequence is TGCAGCGTTGCCCGGAGGCCGGACAGGGGGTACTATGGCTACACCTTC.

The chain uses TRBV25-1 and TRBJ2-1; D gene uncertain. Trimming stripped 1 base from V and 0 bases from J, with 13 bases between. The CDR3 is 17 amino acids. The germline CDR1 and CDR2 sequences are MGHDK and SYGVNS. CDR3 bases: TGTGCCAGCAGTGAATTTTGGAGTAGCATCTCCTACAATGAGCAGTTCTTC. Translated, it gives CASSEFWSSISYNEQFF.

With respect to this clonotype: The CDR3 does not end in the conserved phenylalanine or tryptophan, so this is likely a read error. The rearrangement uses TRBV28 and TRBJ2-7, with D possibly matching TRBD2 (5 bases). This CDR3 spans 15 amino acids. Germline V gene lookup returns CDR1 MDHEN and CDR2 SYDVKM. V lost 6 bases and J 3 bases, leaving 18 bases between the germline ends. For the CDR3, the DNA is TGTGCCAGCAGAACCGGGATCATGAGAATCTACGAGCAGTACCTC. Translating it yields CASRTGIMRIYEQYL.

The chain uses TRBV27 and TRBJ2-1, with D possibly matching TRBD1 (5 bases). Germline assignment: CDR1 MNHEY and CDR2 SMNVEV (reference sequence). The V and J ends lost 3 bases and 0 bases respectively, with 12 bases between them. The CDR3 has 16 amino acids. The CDR3 loop is CASSFVGVYSYNEQFF. The CDR3 DNA sequence: TGTGCCAGCAGTTTCGTAGGGGTTTACTCCTACAATGAGCAGTTCTTC.

This chain connects TRBV18 to TRBJ2-2; TRBD1 agrees at 9 bases. J was trimmed by 6 bases and V by 2 bases; bases with no gene match: 4. The CDR3 runs 15 residues. CDR1 KGHSH and CDR2 LQKENI come from the germline V gene. CDR3 nucleotides: TGTGCCAGCTCACCAGGGACAGGGTACGCCGGGGAGCTGTTTTTT. This codes for CASSPGTGYAGELFF. The full variable domain, rest sourced from reference TRBV18 and TRBJ2-2, is NAGVMQNPRHLVRRRGQEARLRCSPMKGHSHVYWYRQLPEEGLKFMVYLQKENIIDESGMPKERFSAEFPKEGPSILRIQQVVRGDSAAYFCASSPGTGYAGELFFGEGSRLTVL.

The CDR3 coding sequence is TGTGCCAGCAGTTTAGGGGCAGGCACCGATCCCTACAATGAGCAGTTCTTC. Protein sequence: CASSLGAGTDPYNEQFF. This chain uses TRBV12-3 or TRBV12-4 with TRBJ2-1, with D hard to call. V was shortened by 1 base and J by 2 bases, with 15 bases between the two germline ends. CDR3 length equals 17 residues.

The chain employs TRBV4-3 and TRBJ2-1; D gene unclear. The CDR3 spans 13 residues. Germline V gene sequence: CDR1 LGHNA, CDR2 YSLEER. Trimming removed 2 bases at V and 8 bases at J, with 10 bases between. CDR3 loop: CASSQRYLHEQFF. Written as DNA, the CDR3 is TGCGCCAGCAGCCAACGTTATCTACATGAGCAGTTCTTC.

This clonotype has only a few counts. This rearrangement joins TRBV12-3 or TRBV12-4 to TRBJ1-2, with 9 nucleotides matching TRBD1. There are 14 residues in the CDR3. With 5 bases clipped from V and 5 bases from J, the junction kept 6 bases outside the gene matches. CDR3 nucleotide sequence: TGTGCCAGCAGTACAACCGACAGGGGGTATGGCTACACCTTC. As protein: CASSTTDRGYGYTF.

This chain links TRBV20-1 with TRBJ2-5, with D unclear. The length of the CDR3 is 10 residues. Trimming left V 0 bases short and J 9 bases short, with 5 bases between. CDR1 is DFQATT, CDR2 SNEGSKA, per germline (reference sequence). CDR3 nucleotide sequence: TGCAGTGCTAGAGATTTCTCCCAGTACTTC. It is translated as CSARDFSQYF.